The T cell receptor beta chain under discussion was sequenced for a study of sequential checkpoint blockade in melanoma. Only in-frame clones appear in the TCRdb table, and some are missing; sequencing was by immunoSEQ multiplex PCR. The sample lists fewer than 3,500 clones, around a fifth occurring once. A few counts support this clone. Regarding treatment: randomized to nivolumab then ipilimumab (arm A) or the reverse (arm B). The sequenced sample was tumor tissue (inferred from file names), obtained from a patient given nivolumab and ipilimumab in sequence. This sequence was found in a human patient with melanoma. Some clones in this sample may be carry-over from other donors' samples.

The CDR3: CASTLGDVNTEAFF. DNA for the CDR3: TGCGCCAGCACCCTGGGGGATGTGAACACTGAAGCTTTCTTT. V usage is TRBV5-1 and J usage is TRBJ1-1; tentatively, D is TRBD1 (5 bases). The CDR3 is 14 residues long. CDR1 SGHRS and CDR2 YFSETQ come from the germline V gene. V lost 6 bases and J 0 bases, leaving 12 bases between the germline ends.